This TCR beta chain is from a study of siplizumab effects on memory and regulatory T cells (dated by TCRdb to 2018 to 2020). The study in broad terms: The study looked at the effect of siplizumab, an anti-CD2 antibody, on alloreactive T-cell subsets in allogeneic mixed lymphocyte reactions made from human PBMCs. General conclusions and limits of the study: Of the alloreactive CD4+ clones that could be mapped, the Treg-derived share averaged approximately 67% with siplizumab compared with under 30% in control reactions. Compared with memory T cells, unstimulated naive T cells appeared more diverse, and naive cells seemed to make a substantial contribution to the alloresponse. The cumulative frequency of alloreactive sequences traceable to unstimulated CD4+ memory T cells was significantly reduced by siplizumab. Sequences below about 10^-5 frequency were poorly captured, so only a minor fraction of alloreactive clones could be mapped to unstimulated subsets. Roughly 75-95% of proliferating CD4+ or CD8+ clones could not be assigned a naive or memory phenotype. The suppressive function of proliferating Tregs from siplizumab cultures was not functionally confirmed.

As for this clone: No antigen is known for it. The sample holds no much larger clone one base away, and base qualities are not on file.

The junction shows trimming of 2 bases on V and 1 base on J, plus 8 bases between the germline ends. The CDR3 sequence holds 14 residues, the cysteine and phenylalanine included. Here the CDR3 DNA is all that survives: 42 bases in frame from base 1. The germline V gene gives CDR1 as MDHEN and CDR2 as SYDVKM. TCRbeta CDR3 sequencing was performed on sorted unstimulated T cells and on proliferating T cells recovered from mixed lymphocyte reactions. Fresh whole blood from approximately 9 HLA-typed healthy donors was used to isolate PBMCs. Preparation of the library involved the immunoSEQ multiplex PCR assay. Each sample had some 94,000 TCR templates assayed by the deep sequencing platform. Genomic DNA extracted from sorted T cells was the material used for TCRbeta CDR3 sequencing. In the source study's methods: The R programming language was used for clonal analysis of the TCRbeta CDR3 data. Alloreactive CD4+ and CD8+ clones were defined by comparing unstimulated samples with post-reaction CFSE-low samples. By matching sequences to the repertoires of sorted unstimulated Treg and non-Treg cells, each alloreactive CD4+ clone was assigned a regulatory or non-regulatory origin. The table comes from immuneACCESS by way of TCRdb, which keeps in-frame sequences with V and J called. Part of the clones is missing from these tables; in studies checked, under half for an unresolved V gene and the rest for unknown reasons. For V, J and clone size, that table is used; D and trimming come from the DNA. The sample includes around 94,000 clones, with 80% to 95% observed a single time. The biggest ten clones account for 0.9% to 1.3% of the sample.

This chain joins TRBV28 to TRBJ1-1, with the D gene call left open. The source is a human donor in good health. Sequencing was performed on CD4+ T cells sorted from blood. CDR3 region: CASSLIASNTEAFF. The DNA sequence is as follows: TGTGCCAGCAGTTTAATCGCATCGAACACTGAAGCTTTCTTT.